This T cell receptor (beta chain) appears in the sequencing data of a study of technical replicates of blood from four donors. Germline V gene data show CDR1 as LNHNV and CDR2 as YYDKDF (reference sequence). Trimming removed 6 bases from V and 1 base from J, with 13 bases in between. CDR3 length equals 15 residues. Produced via immunoSEQ multiplex PCR; TCRdb's table is partial and in-frame only. Among 80,000 to 90,000 clones, roughly 94% were seen once, and the ten largest hold around 0.25%. The gene calls are TRBV15 and TRBJ2-1; D is undetermined. The receptor was derived from a human donor in good health. The material sequenced was T cells isolated from PBMCs. As DNA, the CDR3 is TGTGCCACCAGAAGAACTACATCATCCTACAATGAGCAGTTCTTC. Translation: CATRRTTSSYNEQFF.